This T cell receptor beta chain stems from a study of blood T cell repertoires in COVID-19 (dated by TCRdb to the early 2020s). In the study overall: Samples covering the acute and convalescent phases of COVID-19 were provided by collaborators in the United States, Italy and Spain. The prospective study material was composed of cDNA or gDNA derived from T cells, B-cell-depleted T cells, or PBMCs. Subjects who had been exposed to COVID-19, were actively infected with it, or had recovered from it provided the deeply sampled blood TCRbeta repertoires that made up the dataset. The repertoires were made available in a free public database intended to serve as a resource for research on the immune response to SARS-CoV-2. The samples were drawn from the first 160 participants of the ongoing ImmuneRACE study and from roughly 1,300 subjects provided by 6 global collaborators. A de-identified subject ID, COVID-19 status, age in years and sex were almost always included in the sample metadata. Where available, HLA class I and class II types were obtained from metadata supplied by the sample provider rather than from assay-based typing. Broader findings and caveats from the paper: The amount of clinical and demographic metadata varied by source and participant and was provided uncurated.

The CDR3 contains 17 residues, cysteine and phenylalanine counted. CDR3 DNA only is kept here, 51 bases in frame from base 1. Looking up the germline V gene yields CDR1 SGDLS and CDR2 YYNGEE. V is trimmed back by 3 bases and J by 5 bases, and the junction contains 16 bases that no gene match accounts for. This clone was observed a few times. Its target antigen remains unknown. Qualities for individual bases were not recorded, and no much larger clone is one base off. The immunoSEQ Assay, a bias-controlled multiplex PCR, was used to amplify TCRbeta CDR3 regions from genomic DNA. In the paper's pipeline: The number of nucleated cells in each sample was estimated by amplification of reference gene primers within the assay. To quantify the absolute abundance of each unique TCRbeta CDR3 rearrangement, sequence reads were collapsed and filtered. For each sample, productive Simpson clonality was calculated as the square root of Simpson's diversity index across productive rearrangements. TCRdb obtained this table from immuneACCESS and retained in-frame rearrangements with V and J assigned. These tables miss some clones; where compared with another copy, unresolved V genes account for less than half of the shortfall, and the remainder is unexplained. The V and J calls and clone size were taken over from that table, and D and trimming were inferred from the DNA. This sample lists roughly 14,000 clones; 60% to 75% were detected once. Jointly, the top ten make up approximately 9.9% of the sample.

Collaborating institutions collected whole blood in K2EDTA tubes following their own protocols. Collaborator samples were shipped for TCRbeta analysis as frozen whole blood, isolated PBMCs, or DNA extracted from either sample type. Specimen: peripheral blood. The receptor comes from a man in his 70s with acute or convalescent COVID-19. Recombination connected TRBV9 to TRBJ1-2; 7 nucleotides in the junction match TRBD1. The nucleotide sequence is given as TGTGCCAGCAGCGCCGGACAGGTTCGCTTGTCCAGATATGGCTACACCTTC. This is translated as CASSAGQVRLSRYGYTF.